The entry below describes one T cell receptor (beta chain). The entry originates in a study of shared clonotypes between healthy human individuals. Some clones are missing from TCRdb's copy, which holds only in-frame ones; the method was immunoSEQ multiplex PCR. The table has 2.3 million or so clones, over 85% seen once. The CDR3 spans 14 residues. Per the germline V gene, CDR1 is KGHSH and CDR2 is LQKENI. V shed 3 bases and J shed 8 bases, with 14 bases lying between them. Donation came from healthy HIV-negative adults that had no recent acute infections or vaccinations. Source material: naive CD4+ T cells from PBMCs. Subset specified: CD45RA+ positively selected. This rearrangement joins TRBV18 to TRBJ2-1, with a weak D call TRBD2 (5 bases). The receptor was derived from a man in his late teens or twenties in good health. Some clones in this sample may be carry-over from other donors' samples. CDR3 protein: CASSPPGPGDEQFF. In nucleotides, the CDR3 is TGTGCCAGCTCACCGCCAGGCCCCGGGGATGAGCAGTTCTTC.